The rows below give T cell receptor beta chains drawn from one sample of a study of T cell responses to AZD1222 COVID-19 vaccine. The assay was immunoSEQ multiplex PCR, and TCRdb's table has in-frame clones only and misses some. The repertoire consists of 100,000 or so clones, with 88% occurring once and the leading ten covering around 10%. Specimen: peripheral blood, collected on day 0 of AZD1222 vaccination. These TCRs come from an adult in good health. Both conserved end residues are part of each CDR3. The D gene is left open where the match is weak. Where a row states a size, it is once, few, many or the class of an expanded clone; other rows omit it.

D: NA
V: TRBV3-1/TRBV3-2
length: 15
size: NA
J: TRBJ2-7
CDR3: CASSQGGGLGYEQYF
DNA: TGTGCCAGCAGCCAAGGGGGGGGCCTAGGCTACGAGCAGTACTTC

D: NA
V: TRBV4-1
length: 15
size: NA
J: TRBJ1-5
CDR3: CASSQARDSNQPQHF
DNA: TGCGCCAGCAGCCAAGCGAGGGATAGCAATCAGCCCCAGCATTTT

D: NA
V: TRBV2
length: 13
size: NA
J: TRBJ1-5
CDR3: CASSGGVDQPQHF
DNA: TGTGCCAGCAGTGGGGGTGTTGATCAGCCCCAGCATTTT

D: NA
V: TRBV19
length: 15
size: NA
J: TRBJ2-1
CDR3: CASSSGPFSYNEQFF
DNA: TGTGCCAGTAGTTCGGGACCGTTCTCCTACAATGAGCAGTTCTTC

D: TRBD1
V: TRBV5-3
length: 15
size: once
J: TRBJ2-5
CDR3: CARSRLTGAQETQYF
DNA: TGTGCCAGAAGCCGATTGACAGGGGCCCAAGAGACCCAGTACTTC

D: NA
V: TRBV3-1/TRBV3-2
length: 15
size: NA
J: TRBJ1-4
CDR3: CASSLRQAPNEKLFF
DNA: TGTGCCAGCAGCCTCCGACAGGCTCCTAATGAAAAACTGTTTTTT

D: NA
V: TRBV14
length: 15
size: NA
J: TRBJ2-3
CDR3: CASSQDFGEKDTQYF
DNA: TGTGCCAGCAGCCAAGATTTCGGGGAAAAAGATACGCAGTATTTT

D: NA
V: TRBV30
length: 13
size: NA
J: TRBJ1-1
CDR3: CAWSKRANTEAFF
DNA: TGTGCCTGGAGTAAACGGGCCAACACTGAAGCTTTCTTT

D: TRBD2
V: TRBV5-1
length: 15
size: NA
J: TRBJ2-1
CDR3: CASSSGTSGVKEQFF
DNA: TGCGCCAGCAGCTCCGGGACTAGCGGGGTCAAGGAGCAGTTCTTC

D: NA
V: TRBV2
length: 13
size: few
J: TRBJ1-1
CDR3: CASRDVLNTEAFF
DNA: TGTGCCAGCAGGGACGTACTGAACACTGAAGCTTTCTTT

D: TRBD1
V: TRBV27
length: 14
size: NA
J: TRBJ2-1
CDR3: CASNPTGDYNEQFF
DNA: TGTGCCAGCAACCCAACAGGGGACTACAATGAGCAGTTCTTC

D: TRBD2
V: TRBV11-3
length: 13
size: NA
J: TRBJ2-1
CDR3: CASSPGTSEGQFF
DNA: TGTGCCAGCAGCCCCGGGACTAGCGAAGGGCAGTTCTTC

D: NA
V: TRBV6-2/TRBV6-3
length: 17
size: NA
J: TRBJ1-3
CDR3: CASSSAYSGGTGNTIYF
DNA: TGTGCCAGCAGTTCCGCCTATTCGGGGGGAACTGGAAACACCATATATTTT

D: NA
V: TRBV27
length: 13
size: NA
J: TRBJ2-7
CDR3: CASAWGAKDEQYF
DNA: TGTGCCAGCGCCTGGGGGGCTAAGGACGAGCAGTACTTC

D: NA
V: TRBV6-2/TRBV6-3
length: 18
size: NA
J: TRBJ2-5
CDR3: CASSYSSIRRVGQETQYF
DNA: TGTGCCAGCAGTTACTCGAGTATAAGAAGAGTTGGCCAAGAGACCCAGTACTTC

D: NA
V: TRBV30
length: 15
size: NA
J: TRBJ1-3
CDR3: CAWSVLKTSGNTIYF
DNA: TGTGCCTGGAGTGTATTGAAAACCTCTGGAAACACCATATATTTT

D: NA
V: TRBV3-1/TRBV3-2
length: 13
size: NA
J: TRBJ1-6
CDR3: CASTSRGDSPLHF
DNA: TGTGCCAGCACAAGTCGTGGCGATTCACCCCTCCACTTT